This is a list of T cell receptor beta chains from one sample in a study of kidney transplant recipient with SARS-CoV-2 infection. Via MiXCR, TCRdb re-called the reads, giving one row per CDR3 protein. Here the sample spans under 250,000 distinct CDR3 sequences, 25% to 30% being singletons. The sequencing used a blood sample, collected at baseline and between days 110 and 120 from a kidney transplant recipient. These receptors were taken from a young adult male patient who had COVID-19 and was a kidney transplant recipient. A subset of T cells may come from the graft donor. CDR3s include the opening cysteine and the closing phenylalanine or tryptophan. The order of the fields is CDR3 DNA, CDR3 protein, D gene, J gene, clone size, V gene. A D gene is named only where the DNA matches it firmly. Size is omitted from some rows. Given values are once, few, many or a class for expanded clones.

TGCAGTGTACCCCTCCGAGTGAGTGGGAATGAGCAGTTCTTC | CSVPLRVSGNEQFF | NA | TRBJ2-1 | NA | TRBV20-1
TGTGCCAGCAGCTCTGGGGCGGGAGGAGTGGTTATTGAGCAGTTCTTC | CASSSGAGGVVIEQFF | TRBD2 | TRBJ2-1 | many | TRBV5-4
TGCGCCCGCAGCTTGTGGGGACAGACCTCTAGCTCCTACAATGAGCAGTTCTTC | CARSLWGQTSSSYNEQFF | TRBD1 | TRBJ2-1 | NA | TRBV5-1
TGTGCCAGCAGCTTACTCAGCCGGGACAGGGTATTGAACACTGAAGCTTTCTTT | CASSLLSRDRVLNTEAFF | TRBD1 | TRBJ1-1 | many | TRBV11-3
TGTGCCAGCAGCGCGCGAGAATACCATGGAAAGACCTATGGCTACACCTTC | CASSAREYHGKTYGYTF | NA | TRBJ1-2 | many | TRBV7-9
TGTGCCAGTAGTATTGGGATGGGGGGTTCACGAGGCTACACCTTC | CASSIGMGGSRGYTF | NA | TRBJ1-2 | many | TRBV19
TGTGCCAGCAGCATACGCTATCACGAGGGAAAGACCTATGGCTACACCTTC | CASSIRYHEGKTYGYTF | NA | TRBJ1-2 | NA | TRBV7-1
TGTGCCAGCAGCTTTCAGGTAAACACTGAAGCTTTCTTT | CASSFQVNTEAFF | NA | TRBJ1-1 | many | TRBV7-6
TGTGCCAGTAGTATCACAGGGGGCGCAAGTAGCAATCAGCCCCAGCATTTT | CASSITGGASSNQPQHF | TRBD1 | TRBJ1-5 | many | TRBV19
TGTGCCAGCAGCTTTCCTGGACTGGATTACAATGAGCAGTTCTTC | CASSFPGLDYNEQFF | NA | TRBJ2-1 | many | TRBV7-9
TGTGCCAGCTTTGCAGCTGTCTCGCGAAAGACCTATGGCTACACCTTC | CASFAAVSRKTYGYTF | NA | TRBJ1-2 | few | TRBV5-5
TGTGCCAGCAGTGAGCGGGACAGCTACTATGGCTACACCTTC | CASSERDSYYGYTF | TRBD1 | TRBJ1-2 | many | TRBV2
TGTGCCAGCAGTCTAACGATTGGGCTAGCCAAAAACATTCAGTACTTC | CASSLTIGLAKNIQYF | NA | TRBJ2-4 | many | TRBV27
TGCGCCAGCAGCCAAGGCTGGGATCGAAACACCATATATTTT | CASSQGWDRNTIYF | NA | TRBJ1-3 | many | TRBV4-1
TGTGCCAGCAGTTCCACCAGCTCACACGGAAAGACCTATGGCTACACCTTC | CASSSTSSHGKTYGYTF | NA | TRBJ1-2 | many | TRBV6-4
TGCGCCAGCGATGGGGGATCGGTTCGAAAGACCTATGGCTACACCTTC | CASDGGSVRKTYGYTF | NA | TRBJ1-2 | few | TRBV5-1
TGTGCCAGCAGCATAAGCGCGGTCGTTAGAAAGACCTATGGCTACACCTTC | CASSISAVVRKTYGYTF | NA | TRBJ1-2 | many | TRBV16
TGTGCCAGCAGTTTGTTGGACAGAAAGAACTATGGCTACACCTTC | CASSLLDRKNYGYTF | NA | TRBJ1-2 | many | TRBV28
TGTGCCAGCAGCTTAGCACAGGGGAATGAGCAGTTCTTC | CASSLAQGNEQFF | TRBD1 | TRBJ2-1 | few | TRBV11-2
TGTGCCAGCAGACTGGACAGGGAGGGTAACACTGAAGCTTTCTTT | CASRLDREGNTEAFF | TRBD1 | TRBJ1-1 | many | TRBV2
TGTGCCAGTAGTATGGGGACTAGCGGGAACACCGGGGAGCTGTTTTTT | CASSMGTSGNTGELFF | TRBD2 | TRBJ2-2 | many | TRBV19
TGTGCCAGCAGTGATAACGCTCCCGCCGCGGCTTTCTTT | CASSDNAPAAAFF | NA | TRBJ1-1 | many | TRBV12-3/TRBV12-4
TGTGCCAGCAGCCTCGGGACTAGCGGGAACGGAGAGACCCAGTACTTC | CASSLGTSGNGETQYF | TRBD2 | TRBJ2-5 | many | TRBV11-3
TGCGCCAGCAGCCACCCGTACAGGGGAGACTATGGCTACACCTTC | CASSHPYRGDYGYTF | TRBD1 | TRBJ1-2 | many | TRBV4-1
TGTGCCAGCAGCTCTAGAACAGGGGGCGCCGGCTATGGCTACACCTTC | CASSSRTGGAGYGYTF | TRBD1 | TRBJ1-2 | NA | TRBV7-8
TGTGCCAGCAGTGAATACGGACGTGGGGTGGAAGGGACTGAAGCTTTCTTT | CASSEYGRGVEGTEAFF | NA | TRBJ1-1 | few | TRBV25-1
TGTGCCAGCAGTTACAAAGGGGGGACACCAAACCCGTATGGCTACACCTTC | CASSYKGGTPNPYGYTF | NA | TRBJ1-2 | many | TRBV6-6
TGTGCCAGTAATATATACAGGGAAGGCACTGAAGCTTTCTTT | CASNIYREGTEAFF | NA | TRBJ1-1 | NA | TRBV19
TGTGCCAGCAGCGCAGGGACTAGCGGGAGAGGATGGTACGAGCAGTACTTC | CASSAGTSGRGWYEQYF | TRBD2 | TRBJ2-7 | many | TRBV2
TGTGCCAGCAGTCGAAGGACAGGTAACACAGATACGCAGTATTTT | CASSRRTGNTDTQYF | TRBD1 | TRBJ2-3 | NA | TRBV13
TGCGCCAGCCTCGGGGTATCGGTTCGAAAGACCTATGGCTACACCTTC | CASLGVSVRKTYGYTF | NA | TRBJ1-2 | few | TRBV5-1